A single sample is the source of the 26 T cell receptor beta chains below, sequenced in a study of tissue T cells after allogeneic stem cell transplantation. TCRdb's copy holds only in-frame clones and misses some; the assay was immunoSEQ multiplex PCR. The sample has more than 40,000 clones, about 73% seen once. Sequencing was performed on sorted cells pooled from one or two spleens. The receptors were sampled from a pool of C57BL/6 mice in good health.

Points on this clone: Gene labels here are mouse ones. The CDR3 extends 1 residue past the end of the read, so its final part is completed from the germline J gene. V and J are TRBV26 and TRBJ2-4; maybe TRBD1 (5 bases). The CDR3 is made up of 13 amino acids. The V end was cut by 5 bases, the J end by 2 bases, with 8 bases between. Germline V gene data show CDR1 as KGHPV and CDR2 as FQNQEV (reference sequence). The covered CDR3 bases are TGTGCCAGCAGTAGCAGGGCTCAAAACACCTTGTAC. It encodes CASSSRAQNTLY. The entire CDR3 protein is CASSSRAQNTLYF.

In this sample, this clone turned up a few times. Genes here carry mouse names. The CDR3 DNA, read in part, is TGTGCCAGCAGCGGGGCAGGGGTTGAACAGTAC. Translation gives CASSGAGVEQY. The whole CDR3 protein is CASSGAGVEQYF. The chain links TRBV3 to TRBJ2-7; possibly TRBD1 for D (6 bases). The read falls 1 residue short of the CDR3 end, and the missing part is taken from the germline J gene. Trimming left V 5 bases short and J 6 bases short, with 11 bases between. CDR3 size: 12 residues. Per germline, CDR1 SNHLY and CDR2 FYNGKV (reference sequence). The variable domain in full, completed from reference TRBV3 and TRBJ2-7, reads GPKVLQIPSHQIIDMGQMVTLNCDPVSNHLYFYWYKQILGQQMEFLVNFYNGKVMEKSKLFKDQFSVERPDGSYFTLKIQPTALEDSAVYFCASSGAGVEQYFGPGTRLTVL.

As to this clone: Here the gene names and germline are mouse. The covered CDR3 bases are TGTGCCAGCAGTTTCAGACTGGGGGGGAAAGACACCCAGTAC. This translates into CASSFRLGGKDTQY. From start to end, the CDR3 is CASSFRLGGKDTQYF. The chain uses TRBV15 and TRBJ2-5, with 11 bases aligning to TRBD2. With the read ending 1 residue before the CDR3 end, the germline J gene is used to fill in that end. CDR1 is SGHND and CDR2 is FRSKSL in the germline V gene. The V segment lost 3 bases and the J segment 4 bases; nucleotides outside the gene matches: 3. This CDR3 is built from 15 residues.

As to this clone: Each gene name is a mouse one. The part of the CDR3 DNA that was read is TGTGCCAGCAGTGTACTGGGGGCCTATGCTGAGCAGTTC. It translates to CASSVLGAYAEQF. Given in full, the CDR3 is CASSVLGAYAEQFF. The rearrangement joins TRBV13-1 to TRBJ2-1; TRBD2 matches 8 bases. The sequence runs out 1 residue before the end of the CDR3; the remainder is reconstructed from the germline J gene. V lost 3 bases to trimming and J lost 3 bases; unmatched junction nucleotides: 2. CDR1 NSHNY and CDR2 SYGAGN come from the germline V gene. There are 14 residues in the CDR3.

For this clone: Here the gene names and germline are mouse. The read terminates 1 residue before the CDR3 end, so the remaining end is supplied by the germline J gene. The chain carries TRBV3 and TRBJ2-3, with 7 bases lining up with TRBD2. Germline CDR1 reads SNHLY; CDR2 reads FYNGKV (reference sequence). The CDR3 is made up of 13 amino acids. Trimming took 6 bases from V and 1 from J; bases not matched to a gene: 1. CDR3 DNA, as far as it was read: TGTGCCAGCAGACTGGGGCGTGCAGAAACGCTGTAT. This sequence encodes CASRLGRAETLY. The full CDR3 protein is CASRLGRAETLYF.

On this clone itself: All gene names here are mouse names. The CDR3 extends 1 residue past the end of the read, so its final part is completed from the germline J gene. The rearrangement joins TRBV3 to TRBJ1-2; 8 bases align to TRBD1. In germline, CDR1 is SNHLY, CDR2 FYNGKV (reference sequence). The CDR3 length is 13 residues. Trimming removed 8 bases from V and 3 bases from J; junction bases left unmatched: 5. The CDR3 is CASSLRGHSDYTF. The CDR3 bases that were read are TGTGCCAGCTCTCTCAGGGGGCACTCCGACTACACC.

About this clone itself: The gene symbols are mouse symbols. The read finishes 1 residue shy of the CDR3 end, and the germline J gene is used to complete it. This chain joins TRBV30 and TRBJ2-7; TRBD1 might be the D (6 bases). The ends were cut back, 5 bases at V and 3 bases at J, with 11 bases in the middle. The CDR3 has 12 amino acids. Looked up from germline, CDR1 is SQVVS and CDR2 is ANEGSEA. CDR3 in amino acids: CSSLRGDYEQYF. The DNA read from the CDR3 is TGTAGTTCTCTCAGGGGAGACTATGAACAGTAC.

This clone occurred a few times. Gene names refer to mouse genes. The read comes to an end 1 residue before the CDR3 does, leaving the germline J gene to fill in the end. The chain joins TRBV12-1 to TRBJ2-7; D remains unclear. Trimming shortened V by 3 bases and J by 0 bases, and 8 bases separated the two germline ends. This CDR3 region has 13 residues. CDR1 SGHSN and CDR2 HYEKVE come from the germline V gene. CDR3 amino acids: CASSNRSSYEQYF. CDR3 DNA, as far as it was read: TGTGCCAGCTCTAACAGAAGCTCCTATGAACAGTAC.

About this clone: The genes are named according to mouse. The CDR3 end is not reached by the read, which stops 1 residue before it; the germline J gene fills it in. This chain connects TRBV1 to TRBJ1-1, with 11 nucleotides matching TRBD1. J lost 0 bases, V lost 3 bases, and 0 bases had no gene match. There are 15 residues in the CDR3. In germline, CDR1 is NSQYPW, CDR2 LRSPGD (reference sequence). The chain's CDR3 is CTCSAGQGANTEVFF. Incomplete CDR3 DNA: TGCACCTGCAGTGCGGGACAGGGGGCAAACACAGAAGTCTTC.

This clone came up a few times. Any gene name here is a mouse gene name. Sequencing ends 1 residue short of the CDR3 end; the germline J gene provides the rest. The V call is TRBV16, the J call TRBJ2-5; 13 bases fit TRBD2. The CDR3 is made up of 14 amino acids. Germline CDR1 reads SGHSA; CDR2 reads FRNQAP. Losses at the gene ends were 5 bases for V and 6 bases for J; bases not matched to a gene: 2. The CDR3 bases that were read are TGTGCAAGCAGCCGGACTGGGGGGGCGGACACCCAGTAC. Translation: CASSRTGGADTQY. The CDR3 as a whole reads CASSRTGGADTQYF. Looking up the rest from reference TRBV16 and TRBJ2-5 gives the full variable domain: NAGVIQTPRHKVTGKGQEATLWCEPISGHSAVFWYRQTIVQGLEFLTYFRNQAPIDDSGMPKERFSAQMPNQSHSTLKIQSTQPQDSAVYLCASSRTGGADTQYFGPGTRLLVL.

Regarding this clone: Genes and germline come from the mouse. The read stops 1 residue short of the end of the CDR3; the missing end is completed from the germline J gene. The chain links TRBV4 to TRBJ2-4; 7 bases fit TRBD2. This CDR3 has 15 amino acids. V dropped 5 bases and J dropped 0; count of bases not matched to a gene: 5. The germline CDR1 and CDR2 sequences are LGHDT and YNNKQL (reference sequence). The part of the CDR3 DNA that was read is TGTGCCAGCAGCCAGCCTGGGGGAAGTCAAAACACCTTGTAC. Protein: CASSQPGGSQNTLY. The entire CDR3 sequence reads CASSQPGGSQNTLYF.

A note on this clone: Mouse germline and gene names are used. The read falls 1 residue short of the CDR3 end, and the missing part is taken from the germline J gene. This chain connects TRBV3 to TRBJ2-7; maybe TRBD1 (5 bases). CDR1 is SNHLY and CDR2 is FYNGKV in the germline V gene (reference sequence). This CDR3 comprises 13 residues. V was cut by 4 bases and J by 0 bases, with 7 bases left in between. CDR3 DNA (partial): TGTGCCAGCAGCTCCAGGGTCTCCTATGAACAGTAC. Its translation: CASSSRVSYEQY. The whole CDR3 sequence is CASSSRVSYEQYF.

This clone showed up just once. Germline and genes here are mouse. The read gets to within 1 residue of the CDR3 end, and the germline J gene fills in the rest. The chain has TRBV24 and TRBJ1-2, with 11 bases aligning to TRBD1. CDR1 and CDR2 from the germline V gene are KGHTA and FRNEEI. V lost 6 bases to trimming and J lost 2 bases; unmatched junction nucleotides: 2. This CDR3 is built from 14 residues. The CDR3 spells CASSGDRGNSDYTF. The CDR3 bases that were read are TGTGCCAGCAGCGGGGACAGGGGGAACTCCGACTACACC.

This clone was counted only a few times. The gene names here belong to mouse. The read stops 1 residue short of the end of the CDR3; the missing end is completed from the germline J gene. This CDR3 is also generated by other DNA sequences in the sample. V usage is TRBV13-3 and J usage is TRBJ2-7; maybe TRBD1 (6 bases). Trimming stripped 0 bases from V and 6 bases from J, with 10 bases between. The CDR3 covers 13 residues. CDR1 NNHDY and CDR2 SYVADS come from the germline V gene. This chain's CDR3 is CASSDDREGEQYF. CDR3 DNA, as far as it was read: TGTGCCAGCAGTGATGACAGGGAGGGTGAACAGTAC.

With regard to this clone: The gene names given are mouse names. The CDR3 goes on 1 residue after the read ends, and that part is filled in from the germline J gene. The chain has TRBV29 and TRBJ2-7; TRBD1 aligns across 8 bases. Losses at the gene ends were 5 bases for V and 3 bases for J; bases not matched to a gene: 6. In germline, CDR1 is MSHET, CDR2 SYDVDS. The CDR3 sequence is 14 residues long. CDR3 loop: CASSQTGGSYEQYF. Partial CDR3 DNA: TGTGCTAGCAGTCAAACAGGGGGGAGCTATGAACAGTAC. Looking up the rest from reference TRBV29 and TRBJ2-7 gives the full variable domain: DMKVTQMPRYLIKRMGENVLLECGQDMSHETMYWYRQDPGLGLQLIYISYDVDSNSEGDIPKGYRVSRKKREHFSLILDSAKTNQTSVYFCASSQTGGSYEQYFGPGTRLTVL.

A word on this clone: The gene symbols are mouse symbols. The CDR3 extends 1 residue past the end of the read, so its final part is completed from the germline J gene. Within the sample, other DNA sequences also encode this same CDR3. V is TRBV13-2 and J is TRBJ1-6; TRBD1 matches 7 bases. TRBJ1-6 is identified as an open reading frame with a role that is uncertain. J was trimmed by 4 bases and V by 5 bases; bases with no gene match: 3. Germline CDR1 is NNHNN and CDR2 is SYGAGS (reference sequence). The CDR3 has 14 amino acids. This CDR3 is CASGEGQYNSPLYF. The covered CDR3 bases are TGTGCCAGCGGCGAGGGACAGTATAATTCGCCCCTCTAC.

For this clone: Gene names are mouse gene names. The part of the CDR3 DNA that was read is TGTGCCAGCAGCCAAGGAACCCATTCCTATAATTCGCCCCTCTAC. This encodes CASSQGTHSYNSPLY. Given in full, the CDR3 is CASSQGTHSYNSPLYF. The chain couples TRBV5 to TRBJ1-6; no clear D. The read falls 1 residue short of the CDR3 end, and the missing part is taken from the germline J gene. TRBJ1-6 is known as an ORF, though its function is uncertain. Germline V gene sequence: CDR1 LGHNA, CDR2 YNLKQL (reference sequence). This CDR3 is 16 amino acids long. The germline V and J ends were trimmed by 1 base and 0 bases, with 7 bases remaining between them.

Only one count was recorded for this clone. Gene and germline names: mouse. The read ends 1 residue before the CDR3 terminus; that terminus is restored from the germline J gene. The gene calls are TRBV4 and TRBJ2-5, with TRBD2 identical over 12 bases. The CDR3 loop spans 14 amino acids. Looked up from germline, CDR1 is LGHDT and CDR2 is YNNKQL (reference sequence). The trim removed 5 bases at V and 4 bases at J, leaving 1 base unmatched. CDR3 bases read: TGTGCCAGCAGCAGGACTGGGGGGGAAGACACCCAGTAC. This translates into CASSRTGGEDTQY. The complete CDR3 sequence is CASSRTGGEDTQYF.

On this clone itself: Gene names denote mouse genes. The CDR3 region is CASRQVSNERLFF. The covered CDR3 bases are TGTGCAAGCAGACAGGTTTCCAACGAAAGATTATTT. This chain links TRBV16 with TRBJ1-4; D is perhaps TRBD1 (5 bases). The sequence runs out 1 residue before the end of the CDR3; the remainder is reconstructed from the germline J gene. This CDR3 region has 13 residues. Germline assignment: CDR1 SGHSA and CDR2 FRNQAP. V dropped 6 bases and J dropped 0 bases, with 5 bases sitting between them.

A word on this clone: Germline and genes: mouse. From the germline J gene comes the end of the CDR3, since the read stops 1 residue before it. The gene calls are TRBV13-1 and TRBJ2-7, with 8 bases aligning to TRBD2. The CDR3 length is 12 residues. V shed 4 bases and J 3 bases; nucleotides not matched to a gene: 0. Germline assignment: CDR1 NSHNY and CDR2 SYGAGN. CDR3 sequence: CASSTGGYEQYF. CDR3 DNA (partial): TGTGCCAGCAGTACTGGGGGCTATGAACAGTAC.

With regard to this clone: Mouse gene names apply. With the read ending 1 residue before the CDR3 end, the germline J gene is used to fill in that end. The chain couples TRBV2 to TRBJ2-2; 7 nucleotides match TRBD2. This CDR3 has 13 residues. J gave up 7 bases and V 5 bases, and 4 bases lay outside the gene matches. CDR1 is LGHNA and CDR2 is YSYQKL in the germline V gene. The CDR3 bases that were read are TGTGCCAGCAGCGTGGGGGGAGGCGGGCAGCTCTAC. This codes for CASSVGGGGQLY. The complete CDR3 sequence is CASSVGGGGQLYF. Supplemented by reference TRBV2 and TRBJ2-2, the full variable domain reads DPKIIQKPKYLVAVTGSEKILICEQYLGHNAMYWYRQSAKKPLEFMFSYSYQKLMDNQTASSRFQPQSSKKNHLDLQITALKPDDSATYFCASSVGGGGQLYFGEGSKLTVL.

On this clone itself: Mouse names are used for the genes. The missing CDR3 end, 1 residue past where the read stops, is filled in from the germline J gene. The gene calls are TRBV12-2 and TRBJ1-3; no firm D call. V lost 1 base to trimming and J lost 0 bases, with 6 bases between them. Germline CDR1 SGHLS, CDR2 HYDKME. The CDR3 extends over 14 amino acids. The part of the CDR3 DNA that was read is TGTGCCAGCTCTCTTCGCTCTTCTGGAAATACGCTCTAT. As protein: CASSLRSSGNTLY. The entire CDR3 protein is CASSLRSSGNTLYF.

This clone occurred a few times. Gene names follow the mouse nomenclature. The read gets to within 1 residue of the CDR3 end, and the germline J gene fills in the rest. The chain employs TRBV13-2 and TRBJ1-3; no clear D. V was clipped by 3 bases and J by 0 bases, with 7 bases between them. Germline V lookup: CDR1 NNHNN, CDR2 SYGAGS (reference sequence). This CDR3 is built from 14 residues. The CDR3: CASGGRSSGNTLYF. The CDR3 bases that were read are TGTGCCAGCGGTGGGAGGAGTTCTGGAAATACGCTCTAT.

On this clone: Gene names denote mouse genes. The CDR3 end is not reached by the read, which stops 1 residue before it; the germline J gene fills it in. This rearrangement joins TRBV13-3 to TRBJ1-1, with 7 bases aligning to TRBD1. This CDR3 is 12 amino acids long. The germline V gene encodes CDR1 NNHDY and CDR2 SYVADS. Trimming took 6 bases from V and 6 from J; bases not matched to a gene: 5. The CDR3 here is CASKRQGPEVFF. The part of the CDR3 DNA that was read is TGTGCCAGCAAGAGACAGGGTCCAGAAGTCTTC.

About this clone itself: The gene symbols are mouse symbols. The read terminates 1 residue before the CDR3 end, so the remaining end is supplied by the germline J gene. V gene TRBV13-2 combines with J gene TRBJ2-2; D gene ambiguous. CDR1 and CDR2 from the germline V gene are NNHNN and SYGAGS (reference sequence). Trimming cost V 2 bases and J 4 bases, with 0 bases left between them. CDR3 length equals 11 residues. The CDR3 sequence is CASGDTGQLYF. The covered CDR3 bases are TGTGCCAGCGGTGACACCGGGCAGCTCTAC.

Turning to this clone: Here the gene names and germline are mouse. The read ends 1 residue early relative to the CDR3; the germline J gene fills the gap. The V and J genes are TRBV17 and TRBJ2-3; 12 nucleotides match TRBD1. V gave up 8 bases and J gave up 0 bases; unmatched junction bases: 3. This CDR3 has 15 amino acids. CDR1 is MNHDT, CDR2 YYDKIL, per germline. The CDR3 sequence is CASGTGGSSAETLYF. The covered CDR3 bases are TGTGCTAGCGGGACAGGGGGCTCTAGTGCAGAAACGCTGTAT.